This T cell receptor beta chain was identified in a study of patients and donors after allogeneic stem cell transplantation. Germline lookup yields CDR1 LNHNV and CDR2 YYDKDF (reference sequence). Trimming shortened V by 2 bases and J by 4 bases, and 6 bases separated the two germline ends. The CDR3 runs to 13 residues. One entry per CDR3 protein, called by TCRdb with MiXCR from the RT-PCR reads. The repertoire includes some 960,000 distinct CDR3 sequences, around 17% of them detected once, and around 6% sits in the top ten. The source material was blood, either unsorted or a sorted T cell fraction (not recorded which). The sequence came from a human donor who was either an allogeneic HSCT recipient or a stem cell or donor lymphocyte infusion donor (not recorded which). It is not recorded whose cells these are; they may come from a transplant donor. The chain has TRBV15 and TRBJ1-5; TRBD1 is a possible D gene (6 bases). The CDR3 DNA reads TGTGCCACCAGCAGACAGGGGAATCAGCCCCAGCATTTT. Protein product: CATSRQGNQPQHF. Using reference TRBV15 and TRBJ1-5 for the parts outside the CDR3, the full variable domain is DAMVIQNPRYQVTQFGKPVTLSCSQTLNHNVMYWYQQKSSQAPKLLFHYYDKDFNNEADTPDNFQSRRPNTSFCFLDIRSPGLGDTAMYLCATSRQGNQPQHFGDGTRLSIL.